This entry lists 29 T cell receptor beta chains sequenced from one sample in a study of Ad26.COV2.S vaccination and SARS-CoV-2 variants. Data came from immunoSEQ multiplex PCR; TCRdb stores just in-frame clones and leaves some out. The sample lists 350,000 to 500,000 clones, roughly 88% seen once, with around 4.5% in the top ten. The treatment: some 20 received Ad26.COV2.S at low or high dose, single or two shots; 5 received placebo; per-sample allocation not given. It was on day 63 after the first vaccine or placebo injection that samples were taken. The sample was peripheral blood, taken in a trial of Ad26.COV2.S vaccine versus placebo. These receptors all come from a person aged 18-60 years who received the Ad26.COV2.S COVID-19 vaccine or a placebo.

The chain has TRBV18 and TRBJ1-5; possible D gene TRBD1, 5 bases. This CDR3 is built from 14 residues. The ends were cut back, 5 bases at V and 3 bases at J, with 11 bases in the middle. Germline CDR1 KGHSH, CDR2 LQKENI. CDR3 residues: CASSTDSNNQPQHF. Here the CDR3 DNA reads TGTGCCAGCTCAACAGACAGCAACAATCAGCCCCAGCATTTT.

This sequence joins TRBV20-1 and TRBJ2-3, with D possibly matching TRBD2 (5 bases). Germline CDR1 is DFQATT and CDR2 is SNEGSKA (reference sequence). The germline V and J ends were trimmed by 5 bases and 6 bases, with 9 bases remaining between them. The CDR3 length is 11 residues. The CDR3 DNA sequence: TGCAGTGCTCATGAGGGTGATACGCAGTATTTT. Its translation: CSAHEGDTQYF.

This chain uses TRBV5-1 with TRBJ2-2; TRBD2 agrees at 9 bases. CDR3 length: 13 residues. Trimming cost V 2 bases and J 10 bases; bases outside gene matches: 3. Per germline, CDR1 SGHRS and CDR2 YFSETQ. CDR3 loop: CASSFSGRMELFF. The CDR3 nucleotides read TGCGCCAGCAGCTTTAGCGGGAGAATGGAGCTGTTTTTT.

The J gene is TRBJ2-7, the V gene TRBV23-1, with 9 bases matching TRBD1. TRBV23-1 is identified as an open reading frame with a role that is uncertain. This CDR3 region has 11 residues. CDR3 residues: CASSQCRDRVV. As DNA, the CDR3 is TGCGCCAGCAGTCAATGTCGGGACAGGGTTGTC.

The chain is built from TRBV5-4 and TRBJ2-2; 9 bases line up with TRBD2. Trimming removed 4 bases from V and 7 bases from J; junction bases left unmatched: 14. CDR1 is SGHNT and CDR2 is YYREEE in the germline V gene (reference sequence). The CDR3 is 17 residues long. The CDR3 DNA is TGTGCCAGCAGCGCCCACGTGGGGACTAGCCGAGGCGGGGAGCTGTTTTTT. This gives the protein CASSAHVGTSRGGELFF.

V is TRBV4-3 and J is TRBJ2-1; D is perhaps TRBD1 (5 bases). This CDR3 is built from 14 residues. CDR1 is LGHNA, CDR2 YSLEER, per germline. The germline V and J ends were trimmed by 4 bases and 4 bases, with 11 bases remaining between them. For the CDR3, the DNA is TGCGCCAGCAGCCCCAGGGCATCATACAATGAGCAGTTCTTC. It codes for CASSPRASYNEQFF.

J is TRBJ2-7 and V is TRBV7-8, with TRBD2 as a possible D gene (5 bases). The ends were cut back, 5 bases at V and 4 bases at J, with 9 bases in the middle. Per germline, CDR1 SGHVS and CDR2 FQNEAQ. The CDR3 consists of 12 residues. The CDR3 DNA sequence: TGTGCCAGCAGCGCCGGACTTTACGAGCAGTACTTC. It specifies CASSAGLYEQYF.

The gene calls are TRBV18 and TRBJ2-5, with 7 bases aligning to TRBD1. The CDR3 has 14 residues. V lost 3 bases, J lost 0 bases, and 1 base stayed unmatched. Germline loops: CDR1 KGHSH, CDR2 LQKENI. Here the CDR3 DNA reads TGTGCCAGCTCACCCGGGACAGACCAAGAGACCCAGTACTTC. Its translation: CASSPGTDQETQYF. The whole variable domain, filled in from reference TRBV18 and TRBJ2-5, reads NAGVMQNPRHLVRRRGQEARLRCSPMKGHSHVYWYRQLPEEGLKFMVYLQKENIIDESGMPKERFSAEFPKEGPSILRIQQVVRGDSAAYFCASSPGTDQETQYFGPGTRLLVL.

The chain combines TRBV3-1 (or the pseudogene TRBV3-2) with TRBJ2-6; D remains ambiguous. V was trimmed by 1 base and J by 4 bases, leaving 11 bases between them. The germline CDR1 and CDR2 sequences are LGHDT and YNNKEL (reference sequence). This CDR3 region has 16 residues. The CDR3 DNA reads TGTGCCAGCAGCCAAGTGGGCTCGTCCGGGGCCAACGTCCTGACTTTC. Amino acids: CASSQVGSSGANVLTF.

V is TRBV5-1 and J is TRBJ2-5; the match to TRBD2 covers 13 bases. The J segment lost 2 bases and the V segment lost 7 bases, leaving 5 bases of the junction unmatched. The CDR3 sequence is 15 residues long. The V gene's germline CDR1 is SGHRS and CDR2 YFSETQ. Here the CDR3 DNA reads TGCGCCAGCCGGCCACTAGCGGGAGGGCAAGAGACCCAGTACTTC. Protein: CASRPLAGGQETQYF.

This clone was detected a few times. The rearrangement uses TRBV6-2 or TRBV6-3 and TRBJ1-2; no reliable D call. The ends were cut back, 1 base at V and 7 bases at J, with 10 bases in the middle. The V gene's germline CDR1 is MNHEY and CDR2 SVGEGT. The CDR3 length is 13 residues. The CDR3 loop reads CASSYYWVSGYTF. In DNA form, the CDR3 reads TGTGCCAGCAGTTACTACTGGGTTTCTGGCTACACCTTC.

J is TRBJ2-5 and V is TRBV28, with TRBD1 matching 8 bases. V dropped 5 bases and J dropped 4; count of bases not matched to a gene: 9. The CDR3 covers 15 residues. CDR1 and CDR2 from the germline V gene are MDHEN and SYDVKM. CDR3: CASSPPDRAGETQYF. The CDR3 coding sequence is TGTGCCAGCAGTCCCCCGGACAGGGCAGGAGAGACCCAGTACTTC.

The genes are TRBV27 and TRBJ2-2; D ambiguous. The CDR3 length is 13 residues. From germline, CDR1 is MNHEY and CDR2 SMNVEV (reference sequence). Trimming pared 6 bases from V and 4 bases from J, leaving 9 bases between. The CDR3 DNA sequence: TGTGCCAGCAGGGGGAAGCGCACCGGGGAGCTGTTTTTT. Protein product: CASRGKRTGELFF.

This rearrangement joins TRBV7-8 to TRBJ2-2; D uncertain. Germline-derived CDR1 and CDR2 are SGHVS and FQNEAQ. V was trimmed by 4 bases and J by 2 bases, leaving 11 bases between them. The CDR3 spans 15 residues. As DNA, the CDR3 is TGTGCCAGCAGCTGGGATTCTTTTAACACCGGGGAGCTGTTTTTT. Its translation: CASSWDSFNTGELFF.

The chain has TRBV5-1 and TRBJ1-6; 8 nucleotides line up with TRBD1. Trimming removed 2 bases from V and 10 bases from J; junction bases left unmatched: 8. The CDR3 length is 15 residues. CDR1 is SGHRS and CDR2 is YFSETQ in the germline V gene. CDR3 in amino acids: CASSFFGQGGSPLHF. The CDR3 DNA reads as TGCGCCAGCAGCTTCTTTGGACAGGGCGGCTCACCCCTCCACTTT.

This clone was observed a few times. The rearrangement joins TRBV6-6 to TRBJ1-6; 9 bases match TRBD1. The germline V gene has CDR1 MNHNY and CDR2 SVGAGI (reference sequence). The CDR3 spans 17 residues. Trimming removed 5 bases from V and 12 bases from J; junction bases left unmatched: 17. The CDR3 nucleotides are TGTGCCAGCAGTCCTCCATTCCCGGGACAGGGATTTGGACCCCTCCACTTT. Its protein product is CASSPPFPGQGFGPLHF.

This clone has only one observation. This chain links TRBV7-3 with TRBJ2-7, with D perhaps TRBD1 (7 bases). Germline V gives CDR1 SGHTA, CDR2 FQGTGA. The CDR3 extends over 15 amino acids. V shed 5 bases and J shed 3 bases, with 17 bases lying between them. CDR3 in amino acids: CASSPQGGPYYEQYF. As DNA, the CDR3 is TGTGCCAGCAGCCCCCAGGGGGGTCCTTACTACGAGCAGTACTTC.

In its sample, this clone was seen many times. The gene calls are TRBV6-4 and TRBJ2-2; 10 bases agree with TRBD2. After removal of 4 bases from V and 1 base from J, the junction contained 0 bases not matched to a gene. The CDR3 runs 15 residues. From germline, CDR1 is MRHNA and CDR2 SNTAGT. CDR3: CASSVAGGNTGELFF. In DNA form, the CDR3 reads TGTGCCAGCAGTGTAGCGGGAGGGAACACCGGGGAGCTGTTTTTT.

The rearrangement links TRBV6-1 to TRBJ2-2, with 10 bases matching TRBD1. The CDR3 runs to 17 residues. V dropped 1 base and J dropped 4; count of bases not matched to a gene: 6. Germline CDR1 reads MNHNS; CDR2 reads SASEGT. The CDR3 nucleotides read TGTGCCAGCAGTGAAGGGCCGGGACAGGGGATCACCGGGGAGCTGTTTTTT. Its protein product is CASSEGPGQGITGELFF.

CDR3 sequence reads: CASNYGRDSESPHF. CDR3 DNA: TGTGCCAGCAACTACGGACGGGACAGTGAATCTCCGCATTTT. The chain has TRBV28 and TRBJ1-5; 7 positions match TRBD1. Trimming removed 7 bases from V and 15 bases from J; junction bases left unmatched: 18. This CDR3 is built from 14 residues. Germline assignment: CDR1 MDHEN and CDR2 SYDVKM.

The chain is built from TRBV21-1 and TRBJ2-1; the D call in the table, TRBD2, was not verified against the DNA. TRBV21-1 is assigned pseudogene status. The CDR3 is made up of 16 amino acids. CDR3 nucleotides: TGTGCCAGCAGCAAAGCCACTAGCGGGAGGCACTATGAGCAGTTCTTC. It specifies CASSKATSGRHYEQFF.

The chain uses TRBV10-3 and TRBJ2-5, with 7 bases identical to TRBD2. The CDR3 totals 18 residues. The V and J ends lost 2 bases and 2 bases, in that order; junction bases with no gene match: 14. In germline, CDR1 is ENHRY, CDR2 SYGVKD. CDR3 coding DNA: TGTGCCATCAGTGAGACCCCGACTAGCCGCAAGTCTCAAGAGACCCAGTACTTC. This encodes CAISETPTSRKSQETQYF.

The chain employs TRBV4-3 and TRBJ2-1, with D maybe TRBD2 (5 bases). CDR1 is LGHNA, CDR2 YSLEER, per germline. V was trimmed by 0 bases and J by 2 bases, leaving 17 bases between them. This CDR3 region has 18 residues. The CDR3 here is CASSQDRIPPGTYNEQFF. CDR3 sequence (DNA): TGCGCCAGCAGCCAAGATCGAATCCCTCCGGGAACCTACAATGAGCAGTTCTTC.

The chain joins TRBV10-3 to TRBJ2-7, with D possibly called TRBD1 or TRBD2 (5 bases each). This CDR3 spans 13 amino acids. V was trimmed by 4 bases and J by 3 bases, leaving 10 bases between them. The V gene's germline CDR1 is ENHRY and CDR2 SYGVKD. As DNA, the CDR3 is TGTGCCATCAGTGCCCGGGACGACTACGAGCAGTACTTC. It translates to CAISARDDYEQYF.

The rearrangement uses TRBV5-1 and TRBJ2-1; TRBD1 matches at 7 bases. Germline V CDR1 and CDR2: SGHRS, YFSETQ. Trimming took 3 bases from V and 7 from J; bases not matched to a gene: 4. There are 13 residues in the CDR3. The CDR3 sequence: CASSYDRVNEQFF. For the CDR3, the DNA is TGCGCCAGCAGCTACGACAGGGTGAATGAGCAGTTCTTC.

The chain carries TRBV7-2 and TRBJ2-1; D possibly uses TRBD1 or TRBD2 (5 bases each). This CDR3 contains 15 residues. Germline-derived CDR1 and CDR2 are SGHTA and FQGNSA. V was trimmed by 1 base and J by 3 bases, leaving 10 bases between them. The CDR3 DNA is TGTGCCAGCAGCTTAGTCACTAGGGGCTACAATGAGCAGTTCTTC. Its translation is CASSLVTRGYNEQFF.

The chain carries TRBV28 and TRBJ1-2; no firm D call. The ends were cut back, 6 bases at V and 3 bases at J, with 14 bases in the middle. The CDR3 is made up of 14 amino acids. Germline CDR1 reads MDHEN; CDR2 reads SYDVKM. CDR3 nucleotide sequence: TGTGCCAGCAGCCCGGGGAGAAAACACTATGGCTACACCTTC. The encoded protein is CASSPGRKHYGYTF.

The rearrangement uses TRBV9 and TRBJ2-7, with D tentatively TRBD1 (6 bases). The CDR3 runs 14 residues. Germline CDR1 SGDLS, CDR2 YYNGEE. V was clipped by 3 bases and J by 2 bases, with 12 bases between them. The DNA for the CDR3 is TGTGCCAGCAGCGCCACGGGACATCCCTACGAGCAGTACTTC. The encoded protein is CASSATGHPYEQYF. Full variable domain (missing parts from reference TRBV9 and TRBJ2-7): DSGVTQTPKHLITATGQRVTLRCSPRSGDLSVYWYQQSLDQGLQFLIQYYNGEERAKGNILERFSAQQFPDLHSELNLSSLELGDSALYFCASSATGHPYEQYFGPGTRLTVT.

The chain carries TRBV19 and TRBJ2-5, with 9 bases fitting TRBD2. V lost 9 bases and J lost 5; bases outside the gene matches: 7. CDR3 length: 13 residues. Per the germline V gene, CDR1 is LNHDA and CDR2 is SQIVND (reference sequence). In DNA, the CDR3 is TGTGCCAGCCACCGGACTAGCGATGAGACCCAGTACTTC. This encodes CASHRTSDETQYF.